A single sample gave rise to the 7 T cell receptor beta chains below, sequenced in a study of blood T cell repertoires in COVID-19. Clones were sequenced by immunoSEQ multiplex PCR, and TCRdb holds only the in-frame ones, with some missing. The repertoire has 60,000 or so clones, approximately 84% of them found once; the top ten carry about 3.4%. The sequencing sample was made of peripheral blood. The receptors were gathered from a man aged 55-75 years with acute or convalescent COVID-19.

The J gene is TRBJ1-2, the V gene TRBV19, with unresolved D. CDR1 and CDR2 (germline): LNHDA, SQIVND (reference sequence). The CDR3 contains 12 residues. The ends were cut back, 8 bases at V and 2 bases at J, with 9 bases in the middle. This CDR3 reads CASRTGNYGYTF. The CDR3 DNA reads TGTGCCAGTCGGACTGGAAACTATGGCTACACCTTC. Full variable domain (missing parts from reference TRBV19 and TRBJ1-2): DGGITQSPKYLFRKEGQNVTLSCEQNLNHDAMYWYRQDPGQGLRLIYYSQIVNDFQKGDIAEGYSVSREKKESFPLTVTSAQKNPTAFYLCASRTGNYGYTFGSGTRLTVV.

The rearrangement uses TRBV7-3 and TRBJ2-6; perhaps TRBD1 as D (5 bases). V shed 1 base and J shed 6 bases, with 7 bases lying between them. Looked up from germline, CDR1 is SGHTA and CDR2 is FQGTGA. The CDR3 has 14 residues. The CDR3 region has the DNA TGTGCCAGCAGCTTAAGCAGGGTGGCCAACGTCCTGACTTTC. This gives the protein CASSLSRVANVLTF.

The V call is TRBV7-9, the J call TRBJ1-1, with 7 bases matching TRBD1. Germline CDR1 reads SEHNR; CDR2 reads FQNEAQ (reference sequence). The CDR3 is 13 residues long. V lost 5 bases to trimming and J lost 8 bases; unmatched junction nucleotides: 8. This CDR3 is CASSGQAGGEAFF. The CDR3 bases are TGTGCCAGCAGCGGACAGGCTGGGGGCGAAGCTTTCTTT.

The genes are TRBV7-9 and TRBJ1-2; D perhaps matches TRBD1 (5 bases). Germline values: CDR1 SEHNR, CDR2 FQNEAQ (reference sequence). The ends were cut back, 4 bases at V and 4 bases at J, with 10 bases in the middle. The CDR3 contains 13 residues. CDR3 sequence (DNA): TGTGCCAGCAGCTCGACAGCCTCCTATGGCTACACCTTC. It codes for CASSSTASYGYTF.

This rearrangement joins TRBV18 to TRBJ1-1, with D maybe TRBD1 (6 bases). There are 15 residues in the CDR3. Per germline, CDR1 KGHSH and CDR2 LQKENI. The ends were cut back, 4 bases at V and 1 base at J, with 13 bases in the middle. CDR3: CASSLGGGGNTEAFF. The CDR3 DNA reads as TGTGCCAGCTCACTTGGAGGGGGGGGGAACACTGAAGCTTTCTTT.

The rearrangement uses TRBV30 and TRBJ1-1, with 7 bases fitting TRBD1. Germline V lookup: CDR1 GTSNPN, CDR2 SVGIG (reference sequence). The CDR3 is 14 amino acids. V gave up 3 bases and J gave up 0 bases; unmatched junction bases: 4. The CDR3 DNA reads TGTGCCTGGAGGGGGACAGTTCTGAACACTGAAGCTTTCTTT. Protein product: CAWRGTVLNTEAFF. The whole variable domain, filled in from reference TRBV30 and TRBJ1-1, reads SQTIHQWPATLVQPVGSPLSLECTVEGTSNPNLYWYRQAAGRGLQLLFYSVGIGQISSEVPQNLSASRPQDRQFILSSKKLLLSDSGFYLCAWRGTVLNTEAFFGQGTRLTVV.

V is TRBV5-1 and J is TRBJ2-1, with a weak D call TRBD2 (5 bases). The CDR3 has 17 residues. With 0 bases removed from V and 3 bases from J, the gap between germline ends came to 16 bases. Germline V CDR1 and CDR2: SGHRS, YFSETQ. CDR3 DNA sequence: TGCGCCAGCAGCTTGGGGGAGATTAGCAACCTCTACAATGAGCAGTTCTTC. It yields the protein CASSLGEISNLYNEQFF.